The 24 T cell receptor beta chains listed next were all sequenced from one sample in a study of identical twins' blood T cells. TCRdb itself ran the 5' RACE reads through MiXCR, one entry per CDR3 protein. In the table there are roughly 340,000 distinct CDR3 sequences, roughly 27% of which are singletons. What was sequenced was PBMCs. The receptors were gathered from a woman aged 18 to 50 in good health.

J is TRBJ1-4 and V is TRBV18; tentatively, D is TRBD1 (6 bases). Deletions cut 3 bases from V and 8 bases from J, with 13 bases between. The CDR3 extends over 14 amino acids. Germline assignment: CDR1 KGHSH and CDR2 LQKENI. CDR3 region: CASSPTGMEEKLFF. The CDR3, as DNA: TGTGCCAGCTCACCTACAGGGATGGAGGAAAAACTGTTTTTT.

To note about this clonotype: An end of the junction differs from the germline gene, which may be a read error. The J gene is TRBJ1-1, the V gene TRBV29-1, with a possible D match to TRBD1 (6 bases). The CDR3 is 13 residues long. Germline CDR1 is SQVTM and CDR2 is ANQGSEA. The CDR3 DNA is TGCAGCGTCTCGGGACACCTGAACACTGAAGTTTTCTTT. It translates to CSVSGHLNTEVFF.

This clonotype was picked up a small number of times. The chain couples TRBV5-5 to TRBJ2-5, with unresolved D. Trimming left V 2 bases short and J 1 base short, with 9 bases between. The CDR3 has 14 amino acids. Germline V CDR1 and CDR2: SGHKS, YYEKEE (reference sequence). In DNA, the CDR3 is TGTGCCAGCAGCTTTGGTTCTACCCAAGAGACCCAGTACTTC. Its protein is CASSFGSTQETQYF.

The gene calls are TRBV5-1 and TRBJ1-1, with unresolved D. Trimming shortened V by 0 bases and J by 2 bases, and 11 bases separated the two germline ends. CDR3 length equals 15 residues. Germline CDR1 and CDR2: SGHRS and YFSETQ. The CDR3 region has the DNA TGCGCCAGCAGCTTGGTGCCAGGACCCAACACTGAAGCTTTCTTT. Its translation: CASSLVPGPNTEAFF.

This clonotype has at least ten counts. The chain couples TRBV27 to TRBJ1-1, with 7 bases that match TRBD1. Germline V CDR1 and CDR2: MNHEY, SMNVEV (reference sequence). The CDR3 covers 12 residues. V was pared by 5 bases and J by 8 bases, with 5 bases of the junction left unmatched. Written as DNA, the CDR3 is TGTGCCAGCAGTCTCACGACAGGGGAAGCTTTCTTT. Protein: CASSLTTGEAFF.

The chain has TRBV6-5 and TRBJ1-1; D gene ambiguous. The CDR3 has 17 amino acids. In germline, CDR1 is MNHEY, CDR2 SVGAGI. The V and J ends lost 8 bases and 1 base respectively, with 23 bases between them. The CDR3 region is CASRYSRNRDQNTEAFF. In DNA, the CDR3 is TGTGCCAGCCGCTATTCAAGGAACCGAGATCAGAACACTGAAGCTTTCTTT.

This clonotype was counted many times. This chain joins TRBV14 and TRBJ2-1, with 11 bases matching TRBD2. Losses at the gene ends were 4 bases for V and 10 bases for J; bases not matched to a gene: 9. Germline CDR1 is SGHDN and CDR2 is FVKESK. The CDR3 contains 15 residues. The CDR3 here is CASSLTSGSLSEQFF. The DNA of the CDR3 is TGTGCCAGCAGCCTCACTAGCGGGAGCTTGTCCGAGCAGTTCTTC.

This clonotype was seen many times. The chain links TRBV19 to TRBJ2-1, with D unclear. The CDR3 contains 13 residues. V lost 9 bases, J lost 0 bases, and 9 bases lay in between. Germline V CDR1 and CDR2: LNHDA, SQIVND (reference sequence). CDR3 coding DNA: TGTGCCAGCGCCGTGAGCTCCTACAATGAGCAGTTCTTC. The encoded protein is CASAVSSYNEQFF.

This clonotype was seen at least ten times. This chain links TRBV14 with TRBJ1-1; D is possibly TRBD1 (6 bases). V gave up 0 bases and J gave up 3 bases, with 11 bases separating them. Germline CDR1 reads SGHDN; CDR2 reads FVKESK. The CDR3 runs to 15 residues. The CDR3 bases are TGTGCCAGCAGCCAAGAGGCGGGGGCGGACACTGAAGCTTTCTTT. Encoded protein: CASSQEAGADTEAFF. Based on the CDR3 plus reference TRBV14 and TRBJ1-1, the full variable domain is EAGVTQFPSHSVIEKGQTVTLRCDPISGHDNLYWYRRVMGKEIKFLLHFVKESKQDESGMPNNRFLAERTGGTYSTLKVQPAELEDSGVYFCASSQEAGADTEAFFGQGTRLTVV.

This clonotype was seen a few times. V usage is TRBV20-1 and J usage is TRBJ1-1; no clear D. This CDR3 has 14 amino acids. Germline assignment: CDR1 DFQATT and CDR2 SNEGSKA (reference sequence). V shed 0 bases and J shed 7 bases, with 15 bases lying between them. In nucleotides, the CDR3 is TGCAGTGCTAGAGAGGGGTTCGTCGTTCTTGAAGCTTTCTTT. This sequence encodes CSAREGFVVLEAFF.

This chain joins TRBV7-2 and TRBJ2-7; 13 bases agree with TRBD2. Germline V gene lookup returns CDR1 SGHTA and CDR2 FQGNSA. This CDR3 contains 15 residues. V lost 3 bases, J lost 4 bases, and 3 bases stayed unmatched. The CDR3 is CASSFGTSGMYEQYF. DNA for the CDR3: TGTGCCAGCAGCTTCGGGACTAGCGGGATGTACGAGCAGTACTTC.

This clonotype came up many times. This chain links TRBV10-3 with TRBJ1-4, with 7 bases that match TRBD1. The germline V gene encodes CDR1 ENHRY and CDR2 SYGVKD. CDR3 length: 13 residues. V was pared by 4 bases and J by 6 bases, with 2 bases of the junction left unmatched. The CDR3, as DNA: TGTGCCATCAGTGGACAGGGCGATGAAAAACTGTTTTTT. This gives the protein CAISGQGDEKLFF.

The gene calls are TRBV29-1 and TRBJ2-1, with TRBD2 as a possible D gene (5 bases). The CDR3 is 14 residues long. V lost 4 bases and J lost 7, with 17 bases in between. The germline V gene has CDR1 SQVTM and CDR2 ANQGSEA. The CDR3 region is CSVVGVRAVNEQFF. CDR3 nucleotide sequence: TGCAGCGTTGTGGGCGTGAGGGCCGTAAATGAGCAGTTCTTC.

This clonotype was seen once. The CDR3 here is CASSESGDRGSSDGYTF. CDR3 bases: TGCGCCAGCAGTGAGTCTGGAGATAGGGGGAGTTCGGATGGCTACACCTTC. The rearrangement uses TRBV10-2 and TRBJ1-2, with TRBD1 as a possible D gene (6 bases). CDR1 is WSHSY, CDR2 SAAADI, per germline. Trimming took off 0 bases at V and 6 bases at J, with 20 bases between the two ends. This CDR3 region has 17 residues.

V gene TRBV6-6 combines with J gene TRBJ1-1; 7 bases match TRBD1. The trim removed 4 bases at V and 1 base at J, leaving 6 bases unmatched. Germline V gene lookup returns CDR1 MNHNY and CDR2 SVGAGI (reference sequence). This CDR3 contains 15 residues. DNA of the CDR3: TGTGCCAGCAGTTCCCCGACAGGGCCGAACACTGAAGCTTTCTTT. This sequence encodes CASSSPTGPNTEAFF.

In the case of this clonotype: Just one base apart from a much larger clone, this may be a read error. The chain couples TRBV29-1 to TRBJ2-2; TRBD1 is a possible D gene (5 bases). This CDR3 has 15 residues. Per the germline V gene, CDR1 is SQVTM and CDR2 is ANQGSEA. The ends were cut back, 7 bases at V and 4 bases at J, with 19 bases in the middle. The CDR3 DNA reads TGCAGCGAACGTTGGGGCCTATCCAGCACCGGGGAGCTGTTTTTT. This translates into CSERWGLSSTGELFF.

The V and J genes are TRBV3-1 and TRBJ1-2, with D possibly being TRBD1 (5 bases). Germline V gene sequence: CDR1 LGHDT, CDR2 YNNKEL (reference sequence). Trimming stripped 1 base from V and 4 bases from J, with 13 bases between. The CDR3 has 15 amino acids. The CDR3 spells CASSQGWGPVYGYTF. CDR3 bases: TGTGCCAGCAGCCAAGGTTGGGGACCGGTCTATGGCTACACCTTC. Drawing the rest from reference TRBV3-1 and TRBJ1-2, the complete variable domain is DTAVSQTPKYLVTQMGNDKSIKCEQNLGHDTMYWYKQDSKKFLKIMFSYNNKELIINETVPNRFSPKSPDKAHLNLHINSLELGDSAVYFCASSQGWGPVYGYTFGSGTRLTVV.

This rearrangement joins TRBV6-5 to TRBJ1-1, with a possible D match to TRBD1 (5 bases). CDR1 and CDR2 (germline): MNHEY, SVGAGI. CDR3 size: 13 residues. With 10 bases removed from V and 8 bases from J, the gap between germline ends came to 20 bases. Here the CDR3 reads CAITGRVGREAFF. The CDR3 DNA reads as TGTGCCATCACAGGACGCGTGGGCCGCGAAGCTTTCTTT.

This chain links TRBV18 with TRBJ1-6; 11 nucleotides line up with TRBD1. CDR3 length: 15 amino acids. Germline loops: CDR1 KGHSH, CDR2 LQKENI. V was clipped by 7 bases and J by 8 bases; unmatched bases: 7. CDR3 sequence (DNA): TGTGCCAGCTTACCGGGGGGACAGGGGGATTCACCCCTCCACTTT. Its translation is CASLPGGQGDSPLHF.

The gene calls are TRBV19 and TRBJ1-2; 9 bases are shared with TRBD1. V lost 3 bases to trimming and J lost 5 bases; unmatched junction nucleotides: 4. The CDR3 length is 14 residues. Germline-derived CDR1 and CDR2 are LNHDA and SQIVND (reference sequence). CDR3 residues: CASSIAQGAYGYTF. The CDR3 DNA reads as TGTGCCAGTAGTATTGCACAGGGGGCTTATGGCTACACCTTC.

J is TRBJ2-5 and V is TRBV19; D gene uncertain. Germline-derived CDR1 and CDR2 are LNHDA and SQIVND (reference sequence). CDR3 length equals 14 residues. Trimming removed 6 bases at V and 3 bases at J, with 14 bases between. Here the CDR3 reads CASSATSSKETQYF. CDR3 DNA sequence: TGTGCCAGTAGCGCTACCTCATCGAAAGAGACCCAGTACTTC.

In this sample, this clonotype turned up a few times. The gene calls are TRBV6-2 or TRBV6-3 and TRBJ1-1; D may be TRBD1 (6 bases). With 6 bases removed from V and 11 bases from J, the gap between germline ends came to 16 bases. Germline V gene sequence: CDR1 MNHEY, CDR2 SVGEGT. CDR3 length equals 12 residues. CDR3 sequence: CASSLDSKMAFF. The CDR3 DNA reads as TGTGCCAGCAGCCTGGACAGCAAGATGGCTTTCTTT.

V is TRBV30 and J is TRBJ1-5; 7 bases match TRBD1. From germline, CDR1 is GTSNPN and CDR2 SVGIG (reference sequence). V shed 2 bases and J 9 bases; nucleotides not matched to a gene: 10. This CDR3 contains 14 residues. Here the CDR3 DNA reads TGTGCCTGGAGTCCAGGGACAGTAGGACGGCCCCAGCATTTT. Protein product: CAWSPGTVGRPQHF.

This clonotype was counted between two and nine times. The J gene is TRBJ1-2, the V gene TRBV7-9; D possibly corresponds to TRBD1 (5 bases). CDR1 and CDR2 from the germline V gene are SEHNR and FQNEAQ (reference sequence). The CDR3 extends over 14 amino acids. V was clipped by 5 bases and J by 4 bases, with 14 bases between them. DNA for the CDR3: TGTGCCAGCAGCCAAGCAGGGTATAGCTATGGCTACACCTTC. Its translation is CASSQAGYSYGYTF.